These 21 T cell receptor beta chains originate from one sample sequenced in a study of long-term antiretroviral therapy in people with HIV. At survey level, the immunoSEQ assay was run in its v3.0 version. Generated by immunoSEQ multiplex PCR, the TCRdb table keeps only in-frame clones and is missing some. The sample yields 25,000 or so clones, around four fifths seen once. Source: unsorted PBMCs, taken 0.8 years before starting antiretroviral therapy. These receptors all stem from a young man with HIV.

This chain joins TRBV7-9 and TRBJ1-4; maybe TRBD1 (5 bases). The CDR3 is 15 residues long. Per germline, CDR1 SEHNR and CDR2 FQNEAQ (reference sequence). V lost 5 bases, J lost 6 bases, and 16 bases lay in between. CDR3 amino acids: CASSRTQGFDEKLFF. DNA for the CDR3: TGTGCCAGCAGCCGTACCCAGGGCTTCGATGAAAAACTGTTTTTT.

J is TRBJ1-1 and V is TRBV29-1, with D maybe TRBD1 (5 bases). With 4 bases removed from V and 0 bases from J, the gap between germline ends came to 12 bases. The CDR3 sequence is 14 residues long. Germline assignment: CDR1 SQVTM and CDR2 ANQGSEA. This CDR3 reads CSVGQGALNTEAFF. The CDR3 DNA reads TGCAGCGTTGGGCAGGGAGCGTTGAACACTGAAGCTTTCTTT. The variable domain in full, completed from reference TRBV29-1 and TRBJ1-1, reads SAVISQKPSRDICQRGTSLTIQCQVDSQVTMMFWYRQQPGQSLTLIATANQGSEATYESGFVIDKFPISRPNLTFSTLTVSNMSPEDSSIYLCSVGQGALNTEAFFGQGTRLTVV.

This sequence joins TRBV28 and TRBJ2-5; 8 nucleotides match TRBD1. Per the germline V gene, CDR1 is MDHEN and CDR2 is SYDVKM. The CDR3 covers 15 residues. J gave up 5 bases and V 3 bases, and 8 bases lay outside the gene matches. For the CDR3, the DNA is TGTGCCAGCAGTTTTCTCCAGGGGGCAGGGGAGACCCAGTACTTC. Translation: CASSFLQGAGETQYF.

J is TRBJ2-7 and V is TRBV6-1, with D unclear. V was shortened by 8 bases and J by 1 base, with 12 bases between the two germline ends. This CDR3 region has 13 residues. Germline V gene lookup returns CDR1 MNHNS and CDR2 SASEGT. CDR3 nucleotide sequence: TGTGCCAGCTCGGAGACCGGATCCTACGAGCAGTACTTC. It translates to CASSETGSYEQYF.

The chain employs TRBV13 and TRBJ2-7; D unresolved. In germline, CDR1 is PRHDT, CDR2 FYEKMQ (reference sequence). The CDR3 is 14 amino acids. Deletions cut 4 bases from V and 2 bases from J, with 12 bases between. The CDR3 is CASSSSDRAYEQYF. CDR3 nucleotide sequence: TGTGCCAGCAGCTCCAGTGACCGTGCCTACGAGCAGTACTTC.

The rearrangement uses TRBV11-3 and TRBJ2-1; TRBD2 agrees at 16 bases. CDR1 and CDR2 (germline): SGHNT, YENEEA. The CDR3 spans 14 residues. The V segment lost 6 bases and the J segment 13 bases; nucleotides outside the gene matches: 6. The DNA of the CDR3 is TGTGCCAGCAGTTCTGGGACTAGCGGGAGGGTACAGTTCTTC. It is translated as CASSSGTSGRVQFF.

This chain joins TRBV13 and TRBJ1-1; D remains unclear. V was shortened by 3 bases and J by 4 bases, with 12 bases between the two germline ends. Germline CDR1 reads PRHDT; CDR2 reads FYEKMQ (reference sequence). The CDR3 runs 14 residues. CDR3 loop: CASSFDLKGTEAFF. Written as DNA, the CDR3 is TGTGCCAGCAGCTTTGATTTGAAGGGCACTGAAGCTTTCTTT.

V is TRBV13 and J is TRBJ1-2; D is uncertain. CDR3 length: 13 amino acids. From germline, CDR1 is PRHDT and CDR2 FYEKMQ (reference sequence). V dropped 0 bases and J dropped 7 bases, with 9 bases sitting between them. The CDR3 region is CASSLGSGSGYTF. CDR3 DNA: TGTGCCAGCAGCTTAGGTTCGGGTAGTGGCTACACCTTC.

The V and J genes are TRBV5-1 and TRBJ1-1; tentatively, D is TRBD1 (6 bases). Germline V gives CDR1 SGHRS, CDR2 YFSETQ. This CDR3 is 17 amino acids long. Trimming stripped 0 bases from V and 1 base from J, with 16 bases between. CDR3 sequence: CASSLAGRGRGNTEAFF. Here the CDR3 DNA reads TGCGCCAGCAGCTTGGCCGGCAGGGGTCGGGGGAACACTGAAGCTTTCTTT.

This clone came up once. The J gene is TRBJ1-6, the V gene TRBV30; D is possibly TRBD1 (5 bases). V was pared by 8 bases and J by 6 bases, with 17 bases between. Germline assignment: CDR1 GTSNPN and CDR2 SVGIG (reference sequence). The CDR3 extends over 14 amino acids. The CDR3 DNA reads as TGTGCCGTGAATCAGGGTGACTTTAATTCACCCCTCCACTTT. It translates to CAVNQGDFNSPLHF.

The V gene is TRBV27, the J gene TRBJ1-5; the D gene is possibly TRBD1 (6 bases). The CDR3 runs 16 residues. Germline values: CDR1 MNHEY, CDR2 SMNVEV (reference sequence). V was pared by 6 bases and J by 1 base, with 16 bases between. CDR3 nucleotide sequence: TGTGCCAGCAGGTCCAGGGGAGAGGACAGCAATCAGCCCCAGCATTTT. This gives the protein CASRSRGEDSNQPQHF.

Comment on this clone: Since the CDR3 does not end with the conserved phenylalanine or tryptophan, this likely comes from a read error. The gene calls are TRBV5-4 and TRBJ2-7; D tentatively fits TRBD1 or TRBD2 (5 bases each). V lost 4 bases to trimming and J lost 0 bases, with 14 bases between them. CDR3 size: 15 residues. Germline CDR1 SGHNT, CDR2 YYREEE (reference sequence). The CDR3 protein is CASSPGTGSSYEQYS. CDR3 DNA: TGTGCCAGCAGCCCTGGGACGGGGAGCTCCTACGAGCAGTACTCC.

This chain connects TRBV5-1 to TRBJ1-1; D gene unclear. Trimming cost V 3 bases and J 0 bases, with 6 bases left between them. The germline CDR1 and CDR2 sequences are SGHRS and YFSETQ. The CDR3 loop spans 13 amino acids. CDR3 sequence: CASSSTVNTEAFF. For the CDR3, the DNA is TGCGCCAGCAGCTCCACTGTGAACACTGAAGCTTTCTTT.

The J gene is TRBJ2-7, the V gene TRBV7-8; D gene unclear. Trimming left V 9 bases short and J 3 bases short, with 15 bases between. This CDR3 is built from 13 residues. Per the germline V gene, CDR1 is SGHVS and CDR2 is FQNEAQ. CDR3 coding DNA: TGTGCCAGTTCATTAGGACGGAACTACGAGCAGTACTTC. Protein: CASSLGRNYEQYF.

The V call is TRBV5-1, the J call TRBJ2-5; 7 bases are a match to TRBD2. Germline CDR1 reads SGHRS; CDR2 reads YFSETQ. The CDR3 sequence is 21 residues long. The V gene end was trimmed by 6 bases and the J gene end by 2 bases; junction bases not matched to a gene: 28. The CDR3 is CASNGRDLATGEGGRQETQYF. The CDR3 DNA follows: TGCGCCAGCAATGGACGGGACCTAGCTACGGGGGAGGGTGGCCGGCAAGAGACCCAGTACTTC. The full variable domain, rest sourced from reference TRBV5-1 and TRBJ2-5, is KAGVTQTPRYLIKTRGQQVTLSCSPISGHRSVSWYQQTPGQGLQFLFEYFSETQRNKGNFPGRFSGRQFSNSRSEMNVSTLELGDSALYLCASNGRDLATGEGGRQETQYFGPGTRLLVL.

The genes are TRBV13 and TRBJ1-3; D is ambiguous. The CDR3 length is 16 residues. Trimming stripped 3 bases from V and 0 bases from J, with 12 bases between. The germline V gene encodes CDR1 PRHDT and CDR2 FYEKMQ (reference sequence). The CDR3 bases are TGTGCCAGCAGCTTCTGGACGCAGCCCTCTGGAAACACCATATATTTT. As protein: CASSFWTQPSGNTIYF.

The J gene is TRBJ2-2, the V gene TRBV13; 7 bases line up with TRBD2. The germline gives CDR1 PRHDT, CDR2 FYEKMQ (reference sequence). This CDR3 comprises 16 residues. Trimming cost V 2 bases and J 2 bases; bases outside gene matches: 5. This CDR3 reads CASSLRGGGNTGELFF. The CDR3 coding sequence is TGTGCCAGCAGCTTACGGGGCGGGGGAAACACCGGGGAGCTGTTTTTT.

V usage is TRBV30 and J usage is TRBJ2-1; TRBD1 matches 10 bases. The trim removed 5 bases at V and 5 bases at J, leaving 6 bases unmatched. Germline CDR1 GTSNPN, CDR2 SVGIG (reference sequence). This CDR3 is built from 14 residues. The CDR3 DNA is TGTGCCTGGGGGAGGGACAGGGGAAACAATGAGCAGTTCTTC. Its protein is CAWGRDRGNNEQFF.

V usage is TRBV6-5 and J usage is TRBJ2-7; D gene ambiguous. The CDR3 runs 13 residues. Per germline, CDR1 MNHEY and CDR2 SVGAGI. V lost 5 bases, J lost 2 bases, and 10 bases lay in between. CDR3 coding DNA: TGTGCCAGCAGTCAAGGGCTAACCTACGAGCAGTACTTC. Translating it yields CASSQGLTYEQYF.

This clone showed up just a few times. This sequence joins TRBV6-8 and TRBJ2-7; 7 bases agree with TRBD2. From germline, CDR1 is MNHGY and CDR2 SAAAGT. Trimming removed 6 bases from V and 1 base from J; junction bases left unmatched: 9. This CDR3 spans 15 amino acids. CDR3 residues: CASRAQGGSSYEQYF. The CDR3 DNA follows: TGTGCCAGCAGAGCTCAGGGCGGGAGTTCCTACGAGCAGTACTTC.

This clone appeared once. DNA of the CDR3: TGCGCCAGCAGCCTGGGAGACTCTGGAAACACCATATATTTT. Residues: CASSLGDSGNTIYF. The rearrangement uses TRBV5-1 and TRBJ1-3, with D hard to call. This CDR3 has 14 amino acids. Looked up from germline, CDR1 is SGHRS and CDR2 is YFSETQ. V was clipped by 4 bases and J by 0 bases, with 8 bases between them.